The clone carrying this T cell receptor (beta chain) was observed once. Antigen: not known. This sample was included in a study of T cell responses to AZD1222 COVID-19 vaccine. Overall study context: Pooled samples include second doses given at about 4 or 12 weeks. Study results and limitations: Donor demographics were predominantly white British with a female majority; clonal diversity may be underestimated. Repertoire sampling happened only post peak T cell response. Spike as a whole was targeted by vaccine-associated CD4 TCRs, dominant at 160-218 and 743-854.

Sequencing was performed with immunoSEQ multiplex PCR; in TCRdb, only in-frame clones are kept and a portion is missing. Of about 130,000 clones in the sample, approximately 80% were seen once. The V end lost 2 bases, the J end lost 5 bases, and 12 bases lay between the germline ends. From germline, CDR1 is SGHTA and CDR2 FQGTGA. The CDR3 totals 15 residues. This receptor was obtained from an adult in good health. The chain links TRBV7-3 to TRBJ1-4, with TRBD1 as a possible D gene (6 bases). Here the sequenced sample was peripheral blood, taken on day 0 of AZD1222 vaccination. The CDR3 here is CASSLLIQGNEKLFF. The CDR3 DNA follows: TGTGCCAGCAGCTTACTTATCCAGGGGAATGAAAAACTGTTTTTT.